These 24 T cell receptor beta chains were all obtained from the same sample, sequenced in a study of blood T cell repertoires in COVID-19. Some clones are missing from TCRdb's copy, which holds only in-frame ones; the method was immunoSEQ multiplex PCR. The sample holds about 54,000 clones, roughly 79% seen once. Sample: peripheral blood. The receptors were sampled from a woman aged 60-75 years with acute or convalescent COVID-19.

This clone is a singleton in its sample. This chain connects TRBV5-4 to TRBJ2-3; a weak D match, TRBD2 (5 bases). The length of the CDR3 is 13 residues. Germline loops: CDR1 SGHNT, CDR2 YYREEE (reference sequence). V dropped 4 bases and J dropped 5 bases, with 11 bases sitting between them. The CDR3 region has the DNA TGTGCCAGCAGCGGGAGTGGGATAGATACGCAGTATTTT. This codes for CASSGSGIDTQYF.

J is TRBJ1-2 and V is TRBV25-1, with unresolved D. The CDR3 has 12 amino acids. Trimming left V 6 bases short and J 0 bases short, with 5 bases between. CDR1 and CDR2 from the germline V gene are MGHDK and SYGVNS. CDR3 sequence: CASRSPNYGYTF. In DNA form, the CDR3 reads TGTGCCAGCAGGAGCCCTAACTATGGCTACACCTTC.

The table lists this clone with a few counts. The V call is TRBV10-3, the J call TRBJ2-1; 7 bases match TRBD1. J gave up 8 bases and V 6 bases, and 7 bases lay outside the gene matches. The CDR3 consists of 13 residues. CDR1 and CDR2 (germline): ENHRY, SYGVKD. CDR3 in DNA: TGTGCCATCAGCCGACAGGGTGGGGATGAGCAGTTCTTC. Encoded protein: CAISRQGGDEQFF.

This clone was detected once. This sequence joins TRBV28 and TRBJ2-2, with a possible D match to TRBD2 (6 bases). Germline values: CDR1 MDHEN, CDR2 SYDVKM. The V and J ends lost 6 bases and 3 bases respectively, with 11 bases between them. This CDR3 comprises 14 residues. The CDR3 protein is CASRPGLYTGELFF. Here the CDR3 DNA reads TGTGCCAGCAGACCGGGACTTTACACCGGGGAGCTGTTTTTT. The whole variable domain, filled in from reference TRBV28 and TRBJ2-2, reads DVKVTQSSRYLVKRTGEKVFLECVQDMDHENMFWYRQDPGLGLRLIYFSYDVKMKEKGDIPEGYSVSREKKERFSLILESASTNQTSMYLCASRPGLYTGELFFGEGSRLTVL.

The rearrangement uses TRBV5-1 and TRBJ1-3; 9 bases are a match to TRBD1. This CDR3 contains 15 residues. The ends lost 2 bases at V and 1 base at J; junction bases unmatched: 1. CDR1 and CDR2 from the germline V gene are SGHRS and YFSETQ. Written as DNA, the CDR3 is TGCGCCAGCAGCTTACAGGGGGCATCTGGAAACACCATATATTTT. It yields the protein CASSLQGASGNTIYF.

This clone has only one observation. This chain links TRBV2 with TRBJ1-5; the match to TRBD1 covers 7 bases. CDR3 length equals 13 residues. The V segment lost 7 bases and the J segment 2 bases; nucleotides outside the gene matches: 2. CDR1 is SNHLY and CDR2 is FYNNEI in the germline V gene. For the CDR3, the DNA is TGTGCCAGCACAGGACAGGGCAATCAGCCCCAGCATTTT. Its protein product is CASTGQGNQPQHF.

The chain combines TRBV5-1 with TRBJ2-2; weak D call: TRBD1 (5 bases). CDR1 is SGHRS and CDR2 is YFSETQ in the germline V gene. CDR3 length equals 16 residues. The ends were cut back, 0 bases at V and 4 bases at J, with 13 bases in the middle. CDR3 DNA: TGCGCCAGCAGCTTGGCCCAGGGTTCGGGCACCGGGGAGCTGTTTTTT. It yields the protein CASSLAQGSGTGELFF.

The chain employs TRBV2 and TRBJ1-4; 11 positions match TRBD1. J gave up 7 bases and V 9 bases, and 13 bases lay outside the gene matches. Germline V gene sequence: CDR1 SNHLY, CDR2 FYNNEI. The CDR3 spans 16 residues. CDR3 nucleotide sequence: TGTGCCAGTCCAGCAGGGGGGACAGGGGGTGTTGAAAAACTGTTTTTT. This encodes CASPAGGTGGVEKLFF.

This clone was seen once. CDR3: CATSRDEGWGTDTQYF. The CDR3 DNA sequence: TGTGCCACCAGCAGAGACGAGGGCTGGGGCACAGATACGCAGTATTTT. V usage is TRBV15 and J usage is TRBJ2-3, with D possibly matching TRBD2 (5 bases). V shed 0 bases and J shed 1 base, with 11 bases lying between them. In germline, CDR1 is LNHNV, CDR2 YYDKDF (reference sequence). The CDR3 sequence is 16 residues long.

This clone was recorded a few times. V usage is TRBV3-1 (or the pseudogene TRBV3-2) and J usage is TRBJ2-7; the match to TRBD1 covers 7 bases. Losses at the gene ends were 2 bases for V and 5 bases for J; bases not matched to a gene: 6. This CDR3 contains 14 residues. Germline CDR1 and CDR2: LGHDT and YNNKEL (reference sequence). Written as DNA, the CDR3 is TGTGCCAGCAGCCAATTTAGGGGGCTCGACGAGCAGTACTTC. Translating it yields CASSQFRGLDEQYF.

A few counts support this clone. The chain joins TRBV20-1 to TRBJ1-5, with a tentative D call TRBD1 (6 bases). V lost 3 bases and J 4 bases, leaving 13 bases between the germline ends. The germline V gene encodes CDR1 DFQATT and CDR2 SNEGSKA (reference sequence). This CDR3 has 14 residues. CDR3 in amino acids: CSASRQAGNQPQHF. CDR3 DNA sequence: TGCAGTGCTAGTCGACAGGCGGGTAATCAGCCCCAGCATTTT.

The genes are TRBV4-2 and TRBJ2-1; maybe TRBD2 (5 bases). V was pared by 0 bases and J by 4 bases, with 13 bases between. This CDR3 region has 16 residues. Germline lookup yields CDR1 LGHNA and CDR2 YNFKEQ. The CDR3 nucleotides are TGTGCCAGCAGCCAAGATGGAGCGGAAGCGTACAATGAGCAGTTCTTC. Amino acids: CASSQDGAEAYNEQFF.

The chain carries TRBV2 and TRBJ2-5; D gene ambiguous. The germline V gene encodes CDR1 SNHLY and CDR2 FYNNEI. This CDR3 spans 15 amino acids. Trimming removed 4 bases at V and 3 bases at J, with 15 bases between. The CDR3 DNA reads as TGTGCCAGCAGTGTCTTCGGGTCCGTCGAAGAGACCCAGTACTTC. Protein: CASSVFGSVEETQYF.

The sample holds a few counts of this clone. Here the CDR3 reads CASRSPGTQANQPQHF. CDR3 DNA sequence: TGTGCCAGCAGATCCCCCGGGACACAAGCAAATCAGCCCCAGCATTTT. The V and J genes are TRBV28 and TRBJ1-5; D may be TRBD1 (6 bases). The CDR3 has 16 amino acids. CDR1 and CDR2 (germline): MDHEN, SYDVKM. The V and J ends lost 6 bases and 4 bases respectively, with 19 bases between them.

The chain links TRBV18 to TRBJ1-6; 8 positions agree with TRBD1. CDR3 length: 14 residues. Germline-derived CDR1 and CDR2 are KGHSH and LQKENI. Unmatched junction bases numbered 2, after V lost 3 bases and J lost 7 bases. The CDR3 loop is CASSPAGGNSPLHF. DNA of the CDR3: TGTGCCAGCTCACCGGCAGGGGGCAATTCACCCCTCCACTTT.

V is TRBV15 and J is TRBJ1-4; possible D gene TRBD1, 5 bases. Germline V gene data show CDR1 as LNHNV and CDR2 as YYDKDF (reference sequence). The CDR3 has 17 residues. Trimming pared 0 bases from V and 4 bases from J, leaving 15 bases between. The CDR3 region is CATSRDGGGTGNEKLFF. The DNA for the CDR3 is TGTGCCACCAGCAGAGATGGGGGAGGGACGGGTAATGAAAAACTGTTTTTT.

The chain carries TRBV7-7 and TRBJ2-1; TRBD2 matches 14 bases. This CDR3 has 16 residues. CDR1 SSHAT and CDR2 FNYEAQ come from the germline V gene (reference sequence). The V gene end was trimmed by 4 bases and the J gene end by 10 bases; junction bases not matched to a gene: 9. The CDR3: CASSSSGTSGSEEQFF. Written as DNA, the CDR3 is TGTGCCAGCAGCTCGTCCGGGACTAGCGGGAGTGAGGAGCAGTTCTTC.

This chain connects TRBV6-6 to TRBJ2-5, with D possibly TRBD1 on 6 matching bases. The CDR3 length is 14 residues. V lost 4 bases to trimming and J lost 3 bases, with 12 bases between them. Germline V gene data show CDR1 as MNHNY and CDR2 as SVGAGI (reference sequence). The CDR3 reads CASSFRDTKETQYF. The DNA of the CDR3 is TGTGCCAGCAGTTTCCGGGACACCAAAGAGACCCAGTACTTC.

The chain uses TRBV27 and TRBJ2-1; 8 nucleotides agree with TRBD2. Germline CDR1 reads MNHEY; CDR2 reads SMNVEV (reference sequence). The CDR3 spans 17 residues. Trimming at V came to 5 bases and at J to 6 bases, leaving 15 bases not matched to a gene. The CDR3 DNA reads TGTGCCAGCAGTGTCGTCGGTAGCGGGGCCCCCCTCAATGAGCAGTTCTTC. It yields the protein CASSVVGSGAPLNEQFF.

The chain joins TRBV30 to TRBJ1-2, with D possibly matching TRBD1 (5 bases). The V end lost 3 bases, the J end lost 0 bases, and 14 bases lay between the germline ends. The CDR3 is made up of 15 amino acids. From germline, CDR1 is GTSNPN and CDR2 SVGIG (reference sequence). CDR3 in DNA: TGTGCCTGGAGAGACAGATATAAAGCTAACTATGGCTACACCTTC. Encoded protein: CAWRDRYKANYGYTF.

Here the CDR3 DNA reads TGTGCCAGCACCACATTCGGGGATGGCGGCTACACCTTC. Protein: CASTTFGDGGYTF. The V gene is TRBV5-8, the J gene TRBJ1-2, with D unclear. The germline gives CDR1 SGHTS, CDR2 YDEGEE. The length of the CDR3 is 13 residues. Trimming cost V 6 bases and J 8 bases, with 17 bases left between them.

The chain links TRBV28 to TRBJ1-5; 9 bases align to TRBD1. V gave up 7 bases and J gave up 5 bases; unmatched junction bases: 9. The CDR3 runs 15 residues. Germline V gives CDR1 MDHEN, CDR2 SYDVKM. The CDR3 spells CASKRQGGTYQPQHF. CDR3 coding DNA: TGTGCCAGCAAAAGACAGGGGGGCACCTATCAGCCCCAGCATTTT.

The V and J genes are TRBV7-9 and TRBJ1-2; 9 nucleotides agree with TRBD1. Germline V gene lookup returns CDR1 SEHNR and CDR2 FQNEAQ (reference sequence). The CDR3 spans 14 residues. The V segment lost 3 bases and the J segment 5 bases; nucleotides outside the gene matches: 4. The CDR3 DNA reads as TGTGCCAGCAGCTTCGTCGGGACAGGGTATGGCTACACCTTC. As protein: CASSFVGTGYGYTF.

The chain uses TRBV7-9 and TRBJ1-1; 7 positions agree with TRBD1. CDR3 length: 13 residues. CDR1 is SEHNR, CDR2 FQNEAQ, per germline (reference sequence). The V and J ends lost 6 bases and 5 bases, in that order; junction bases with no gene match: 6. Written as DNA, the CDR3 is TGTGCCAGCAGGCGACAGGGTTGGACTGAAGCTTTCTTT. This encodes CASRRQGWTEAFF.